A single sample is the source of the 3 T cell receptor beta chains below, sequenced in a study of blood T cells in healthy people across ages. Alongside a J-beta primer mix, a sample-barcoded 5' primer served in a second PCR lasting roughly 7 to 11 cycles. MiXCR, applied by TCRdb to the 5' RACE reads, yields one record per CDR3 protein. The profile shows 540,000 or so distinct CDR3 sequences, roughly 48% of them singletons. The specimen was blood. The receptors were gathered from a man of 80 years or more in good health.

This chain connects TRBV7-2 to TRBJ2-1; 7 positions match TRBD2. CDR1 SGHTA and CDR2 FQGNSA come from the germline V gene. V lost 6 bases, J lost 12 bases, and 20 bases stayed unmatched. The CDR3 runs 16 residues. The CDR3 sequence: CASSPWGGKELERQFF. CDR3 nucleotides: TGTGCCAGCAGTCCGTGGGGGGGTAAAGAACTAGAACGGCAGTTCTTC.

As regards this clonotype: Given a much more abundant clone one base away, this may be a read error. The chain uses TRBV2 and TRBJ2-1; TRBD2 agrees at 9 bases. CDR1 and CDR2 (germline): SNHLY, FYNNEI. The CDR3 covers 15 residues. CDR3 loop: CASSFSGRSYNERFF. The CDR3 bases are TGTGCCAGCAGTTTTAGCGGGAGATCCTACAATGAGCGGTTCTTC.

There are a few counts of this clonotype. The chain employs TRBV5-1 and TRBJ2-1; 7 bases map to TRBD1. CDR1 is SGHRS and CDR2 is YFSETQ in the germline V gene. V trimming: 0 bases; J trimming: 8 bases; junction bases outside the gene matches: 8. The CDR3 runs to 15 residues. As DNA, the CDR3 is TGCGCCAGCAGCTTGGAGGGGGCTATTATGTATGAGCAGTTCTTC. Translation: CASSLEGAIMYEQFF.